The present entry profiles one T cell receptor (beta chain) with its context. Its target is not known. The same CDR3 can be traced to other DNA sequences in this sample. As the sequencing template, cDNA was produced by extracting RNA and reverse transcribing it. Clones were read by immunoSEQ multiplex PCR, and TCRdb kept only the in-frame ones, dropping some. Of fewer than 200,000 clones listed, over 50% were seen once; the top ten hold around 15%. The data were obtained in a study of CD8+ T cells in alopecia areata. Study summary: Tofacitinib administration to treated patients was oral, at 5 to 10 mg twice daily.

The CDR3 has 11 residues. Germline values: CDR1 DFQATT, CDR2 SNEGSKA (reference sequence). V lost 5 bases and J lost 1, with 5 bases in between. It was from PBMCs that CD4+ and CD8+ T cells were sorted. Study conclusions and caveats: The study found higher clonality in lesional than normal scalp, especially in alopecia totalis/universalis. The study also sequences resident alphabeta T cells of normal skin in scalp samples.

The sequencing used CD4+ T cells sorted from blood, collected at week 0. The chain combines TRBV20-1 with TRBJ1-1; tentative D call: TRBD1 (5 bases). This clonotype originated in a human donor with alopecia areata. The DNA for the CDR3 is TGCAGTGCTCAGGGGAACACTGAAGCTTTCTTT. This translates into CSAQGNTEAFF.